This T cell receptor beta chain was sequenced in a study of shared clonotypes between healthy human individuals. V dropped 4 bases and J dropped 4 bases, with 11 bases sitting between them. The length of the CDR3 is 13 residues. Germline V gene lookup returns CDR1 SGHTA and CDR2 FQGNSA. Clones were sequenced by immunoSEQ multiplex PCR, and TCRdb holds only the in-frame ones, with some missing. The data contain over a million clones, around 74% of them singletons. The chain combines TRBV7-2 with TRBJ2-7; no clear D gene. Sequences were obtained from memory CD4+ T cells sorted from blood. Stated subset: CD45RA-negative fraction. The clonotype was recovered from a man between 18 and 29 years old in good health. CDR3 sequence reads: CASSSFDRYEQYF. Written as DNA, the CDR3 is TGTGCCAGCAGCTCCTTCGACCGGTACGAGCAGTACTTC.